This T cell receptor beta chain appears in the sequencing data of a study of blood T cell repertoires in COVID-19. About the study: Whether acute or convalescent, the COVID-19 samples came from the United States, Italy and Spain. T cells, B-cell-depleted T cells, or PBMCs provided the cDNA or gDNA that served as material.

Per the germline V gene, CDR1 is SGHTA and CDR2 is FQGNSA. This CDR3 is built from 12 residues. V lost 2 bases and J lost 2, with 4 bases in between. This clone was counted between two and nine times. Original methodology: Amplification from reference gene primers served as the basis for estimated nucleated cell counts. TCRdb's table, derived via immunoSEQ multiplex PCR, lists solely in-frame clones and lacks some. Clonal size and the V and J genes are those of that table, whereas D and trimming came from the DNA. In the table there are 270,000 or so clones, about 87% of which are singletons. The chain employs TRBV7-2 and TRBJ2-7, with D hard to call. This clonotype originated in a human donor in a cohort sampled during active COVID-19. The specimen was peripheral blood. CDR3 nucleotide sequence: TGTGCCAGCAGCTTAACTACCTACGAGCAGTACTTC. Encoded protein: CASSLTTYEQYF. The whole variable domain, filled in from reference TRBV7-2 and TRBJ2-7, reads GAGVSQSPSNKVTEKGKDVELRCDPISGHTALYWYRQSLGQGLEFLIYFQGNSAPDKSGLPSDRFSAERTGGSVSTLTIQRTQQEDSAVYLCASSLTTYEQYFGPGTRLTVT.